The 9 T cell receptor beta chains reported below all come from one sample, sequenced in a study of T cell responses to AZD1222 COVID-19 vaccine (dated by TCRdb to 2020 to 2023). Preparation of the library involved the immunoSEQ multiplex PCR assay. TCRdb mirrors the immuneACCESS table, restricted to in-frame sequences. Some clones are absent from its copies; in checked studies, under half trace to an unresolved V gene, and the reason for the others is unknown. Within this sample are roughly 150,000 clones, with approximately 90% of them counted one time only. The ten largest account for more than 0.9% of the sample. The time point label corresponds to: about 28 days (+/-7) after the second vaccine dose. Here the sequenced sample was peripheral blood, taken 28 days after the second AZD1222 dose. The receptor set was obtained from an adult who received the AZD1222 COVID-19 vaccine.

The rearrangement joins TRBV7-2 to TRBJ2-1; TRBD2 is a possible D gene (6 bases). Germline V CDR1 and CDR2: SGHTA, FQGNSA. Trimming took off 1 base at V and 4 bases at J, with 11 bases between the two ends. The CDR3 spans 15 residues. The CDR3 sequence: CASSLELASYNEQFF. CDR3 DNA sequence: TGTGCCAGCAGCTTAGAACTAGCTTCGTACAATGAGCAGTTCTTC.

In this sample, this clone turned up once. The gene calls are TRBV29-1 and TRBJ2-5; the D gene is possibly TRBD2 (6 bases). The CDR3 totals 14 residues. The ends were cut back, 6 bases at V and 1 base at J, with 15 bases in the middle. Germline CDR1 reads SQVTM; CDR2 reads ANQGSEA. CDR3 loop: CSVNLRGIQETQYF. CDR3 nucleotide sequence: TGCAGCGTCAATCTACGGGGGATCCAAGAGACCCAGTACTTC.

This clone was counted between two and nine times. Other DNA sequences in this specimen translate into the identical CDR3. The rearrangement links TRBV15 to TRBJ2-3, with D possibly being TRBD2 (7 bases). There are 15 residues in the CDR3. Trimming removed 1 base from V and 2 bases from J, with 10 bases in between. Germline-derived CDR1 and CDR2 are LNHNV and YYDKDF (reference sequence). The CDR3: CATSRGGGLTDTQYF. CDR3 coding DNA: TGTGCCACCAGCAGAGGGGGGGGCCTCACAGATACGCAGTATTTT.

This chain uses TRBV7-3 with TRBJ1-1; the match to TRBD1 covers 9 bases. V was pared by 2 bases and J by 10 bases, with 8 bases of the junction left unmatched. From germline, CDR1 is SGHTA and CDR2 FQGTGA. CDR3 length equals 14 residues. The CDR3 DNA sequence: TGTGCCAGCAGCTTAGAACCGGGACAGGGAGCAGCTTTCTTT. Amino acid sequence: CASSLEPGQGAAFF.

V is TRBV14 and J is TRBJ1-1; D is possibly TRBD1 (6 bases). This CDR3 contains 14 residues. Trimming shortened V by 0 bases and J by 5 bases, and 10 bases separated the two germline ends. Germline V CDR1 and CDR2: SGHDN, FVKESK. CDR3 DNA sequence: TGTGCCAGCAGCCAAGATTTAGGGGGGACTGAAGCTTTCTTT. It translates to CASSQDLGGTEAFF.

CDR3 DNA sequence: TGCGCCAGCAGCCAAGACAGGGCGACTAATGAAAAACTGTTTTTT. Translation: CASSQDRATNEKLFF. V and J are TRBV5-1 and TRBJ1-4, with 7 nucleotides matching TRBD1. V was clipped by 4 bases and J by 2 bases; unmatched bases: 5. The V gene's germline CDR1 is SGHRS and CDR2 YFSETQ. The CDR3 covers 15 residues.

This rearrangement joins TRBV25-1 to TRBJ1-6, with D perhaps matching TRBD1 (5 bases). The V gene's germline CDR1 is MGHDK and CDR2 SYGVNS. The germline V and J ends were trimmed by 2 bases and 8 bases, with 16 bases remaining between them. The CDR3 spans 16 residues. The CDR3 sequence is CASSEASGTPYSPLHF. DNA of the CDR3: TGTGCCAGCAGTGAAGCGTCTGGGACCCCCTATTCACCCCTCCACTTT.

This clone occurred once. CDR3 sequence: CASSQGGIYEQYF. CDR3 bases: TGTGCCAGCAGCCAAGGGGGTATCTACGAGCAGTACTTC. The chain combines TRBV14 with TRBJ2-7; D not certain. The CDR3 contains 13 residues. V was shortened by 1 base and J by 3 bases, with 7 bases between the two germline ends. Germline V gene data show CDR1 as SGHDN and CDR2 as FVKESK.

V usage is TRBV5-1 and J usage is TRBJ2-1; D might be TRBD2 (6 bases). The CDR3 sequence is 13 residues long. The V gene lost 0 bases and the J gene lost 6 bases, with 7 bases spanning the gap. CDR1 and CDR2 from the germline V gene are SGHRS and YFSETQ. The CDR3: CASSLVLANEQFF. The CDR3 coding sequence is TGCGCCAGCAGCTTGGTACTAGCCAATGAGCAGTTCTTC.